The next 9 T cell receptor beta chains were all read from a single sample in a study of T-cell memory formation after mild COVID-19 (dated by TCRdb to the early 2020s). Receptor amplification or capture employed 5' RACE. Sequencer: Illumina NovaSeq 6000. TCRdb reworked the public reads: Q25 trimming with fastp, MiXCR clone assembly, productive beta chains retained. When rows share a CDR3 protein, they turn into one entry using the most common DNA and genes. A total of more than 400,000 distinct CDR3 sequences appear in this sample, about 20% of them only once. The ten largest clones capture 10% to 15% of the sample. The sequenced sample was PBMCs or a T cell subset sorted from them (not recorded which). The origin of the receptors is an adult woman who had mild COVID-19 (a few samples of this study predate the infection). The sample titles of this study are shuffled in the database, so cell type and time point are left out; the donor was told from shared clones.

In this sample, this clonotype turned up a few times. The chain is built from TRBV11-1 and TRBJ2-7; 9 bases agree with TRBD2. The V gene end was trimmed by 3 bases and the J gene end by 4 bases; junction bases not matched to a gene: 7. From germline, CDR1 is SGHAT and CDR2 FQDESV (reference sequence). The CDR3 consists of 15 residues. The CDR3 protein is CASSFEASGAYEQYF. The CDR3, as DNA: TGTGCCAGCAGCTTCGAGGCTAGCGGGGCATACGAGCAGTACTTC. The entire variable domain, with the rest obtained from reference TRBV11-1 and TRBJ2-7, is as follows: EAEVAQSPRYKITEKSQAVAFWCDPISGHATLYWYRQILGQGPELLVQFQDESVVDDSQLPKDRFSAERLKGVDSTLKIQPAELGDSAMYLCASSFEASGAYEQYFGPGTRLTVT.

The chain couples TRBV5-1 to TRBJ2-6, with TRBD1 identical over 7 bases. V dropped 4 bases and J dropped 1; count of bases not matched to a gene: 8. This CDR3 has 17 amino acids. CDR1 and CDR2 from the germline V gene are SGHRS and YFSETQ. CDR3 nucleotides: TGCGCCAGCAGCAAAGTACAGGGGTCGTCTGGGGCCAACGTCCTGACTTTC. It codes for CASSKVQGSSGANVLTF.

The chain recombines TRBV27 with TRBJ1-5; unclear D gene. Trimming stripped 2 bases from V and 4 bases from J, with 9 bases between. The CDR3 runs 14 residues. Germline values: CDR1 MNHEY, CDR2 SMNVEV (reference sequence). CDR3 residues: CASSLRRGNQPQHF. CDR3 nucleotides: TGTGCCAGCAGTTTACGACGGGGTAATCAGCCCCAGCATTTT.

V gene TRBV12-3 or TRBV12-4 combines with J gene TRBJ1-4; no reliable D call. Between the trimmed V and J ends, which lost 6 bases and 5 bases, there was a span of 4 bases. The CDR3 sequence is 11 residues long. The CDR3 here is CASSPNEKLFF. DNA of the CDR3: TGTGCCAGCAGCCCGAATGAAAAACTGTTTTTT.

This clonotype was seen more than once but under ten times. The V and J genes are TRBV5-1 and TRBJ1-1; no reliable D call. Trimming left V 0 bases short and J 5 bases short, with 5 bases between. Germline-derived CDR1 and CDR2 are SGHRS and YFSETQ. CDR3 length: 12 residues. CDR3 in amino acids: CASSLGQTEAFF. The CDR3, as DNA: TGCGCCAGCAGCTTGGGACAAACTGAAGCTTTCTTT.

The sample holds a few counts of this clonotype. The chain combines TRBV5-1 with TRBJ2-2; the match to TRBD2 covers 7 bases. Germline V gene sequence: CDR1 SGHRS, CDR2 YFSETQ. Trimming cost V 6 bases and J 2 bases; bases outside gene matches: 4. This CDR3 has 14 residues. The CDR3 is CASTGLSNTGELFF. The CDR3 coding sequence is TGCGCCAGCACGGGACTATCAAACACCGGGGAGCTGTTTTTT.

V and J are TRBV5-6 and TRBJ2-6; no definite D call. The V end lost 5 bases, the J end lost 2 bases, and 5 bases lay between the germline ends. The CDR3 has 13 residues. CDR1 and CDR2 (germline): SGHDT, YYEEEE. The chain's CDR3 is CASRITGANVLTF. DNA for the CDR3: TGTGCCAGCAGGATTACTGGGGCCAACGTCCTGACTTTC. Full variable domain (outside the CDR3, taken from reference TRBV5-6 and TRBJ2-6): DAGVTQSPTHLIKTRGQQVTLRCSPKSGHDTVSWYQQALGQGPQFIFQYYEEEERQRGNFPDRFSGHQFPNYSSELNVNALLLGDSALYLCASRITGANVLTFGAGSRLTVL.

This clonotype has more than one count but fewer than ten. Here the CDR3 DNA reads TGTGCCACCAGCCGGGGGCCCCCCGGGGAGCTGTTTTTT. This sequence encodes CATSRGPPGELFF. The genes are TRBV24-1 and TRBJ2-2; the D gene could be TRBD1 or TRBD2 (6 bases each). In germline, CDR1 is KGHDR, CDR2 SFDVKD. The CDR3 covers 13 residues. V lost 7 bases, J lost 6 bases, and 11 bases lay in between.

The chain joins TRBV30 to TRBJ2-5; D remains ambiguous. The CDR3 has 14 amino acids. Germline CDR1 and CDR2: GTSNPN and SVGIG (reference sequence). V was cut by 1 base and J by 4 bases, with 13 bases left in between. The CDR3 nucleotides are TGTGCCTGGAGTGGAAGAGTCGTGGGAGAGACCCAGTACTTC. Translating gives CAWSGRVVGETQYF.